Described below is a single T cell receptor beta chain sequence and its context. V lost 6 bases, J lost 0 bases, and 14 bases lay in between. Germline CDR1 MNHNY, CDR2 SVGAGI (reference sequence). CDR3 length equals 15 residues. The data were obtained in a study of neoadjuvant nivolumab and ipilimumab in lung cancer. Produced via immunoSEQ multiplex PCR; TCRdb's table is partial and in-frame only. This sample has about 4,000 clones, with around three quarters found just once. The receptor comes from an adult with non-small cell lung cancer. This sample comprised peripheral blood, obtained after neoadjuvant nivolumab, alone or with ipilimumab, at or shortly before surgery. The rearrangement links TRBV6-6 to TRBJ1-1; D perhaps matches TRBD1 (6 bases). The CDR3 nucleotides are TGTGCCAGCAGCCGCGGACAGCCTATGAACACTGAAGCTTTCTTT. It codes for CASSRGQPMNTEAFF.